Listed here are 16 T cell receptor beta chains from one sample, sequenced in a study of cytomegalovirus exposure and HLA in healthy donors. The PCR made use of 60 Vbeta and 13 Jbeta primers. Clones were read by immunoSEQ multiplex PCR, and TCRdb kept only the in-frame ones, dropping some. This table holds over 100,000 clones, around nine tenths found once. The sequenced material came from PBMCs. These receptors were collected from a woman in her thirties in good health and CMV-seronegative.

The chain carries TRBV28 and TRBJ2-5; TRBD1 agrees at 8 bases. Germline assignment: CDR1 MDHEN and CDR2 SYDVKM. The J segment lost 2 bases and the V segment lost 6 bases, leaving 26 bases of the junction unmatched. There are 21 residues in the CDR3. The CDR3 DNA follows: TGTGCCAGCAGCTACTATCAGTCAGGGGGCGGGATCTCCATTTATCAAGAGACCCAGTACTTC. This translates into CASSYYQSGGGISIYQETQYF.

The CDR3 region is CATSSPSQGVYGYTF. The CDR3 DNA sequence: TGTGCCACCAGCAGCCCCTCACAGGGAGTTTATGGCTACACCTTC. The chain is built from TRBV15 and TRBJ1-2; a possible D gene is TRBD1 (6 bases). CDR1 and CDR2 from the germline V gene are LNHNV and YYDKDF (reference sequence). This CDR3 comprises 15 residues. Between the trimmed V and J ends, which lost 3 bases and 5 bases, there was a span of 16 bases.

This chain connects TRBV27 to TRBJ2-1; 13 bases fit TRBD2. CDR1 is MNHEY, CDR2 SMNVEV, per germline (reference sequence). The J segment lost 15 bases and the V segment lost 6 bases, leaving 20 bases of the junction unmatched. The CDR3 is made up of 17 amino acids. The CDR3 DNA reads as TGTGCCAGCAGACTCTTGACTAGCGGGAGGACAATGAGCAGTTGGTTCTTC. This translates into CASRLLTSGRTMSSWFF.

This chain connects TRBV7-9 to TRBJ2-1; D gene uncertain. The CDR3 has 14 amino acids. CDR1 and CDR2 (germline): SEHNR, FQNEAQ (reference sequence). V gave up 3 bases and J gave up 0 bases, with 6 bases separating them. CDR3 sequence: CASSFYPSYNEQFF. The CDR3 nucleotides are TGTGCCAGCAGCTTCTACCCCTCCTACAATGAGCAGTTCTTC.

This chain links TRBV11-1 with TRBJ1-4, with TRBD1 matching over 7 bases. V gave up 5 bases and J gave up 7 bases; unmatched junction bases: 10. This CDR3 is built from 15 residues. Germline CDR1 SGHAT, CDR2 FQDESV (reference sequence). The CDR3, as DNA: TGTGCCAGCAGCATAAGGGACAGCGGAATTGAAAAACTGTTTTTT. Translation gives CASSIRDSGIEKLFF.

CDR3 DNA: TGTGCCAGTAGTATAGTGCCGGGGTCCTACAATGAGCAGTTCTTC. This codes for CASSIVPGSYNEQFF. J is TRBJ2-1 and V is TRBV19, with TRBD2 as a possible D gene (5 bases). Germline V lookup: CDR1 LNHDA, CDR2 SQIVND (reference sequence). V gave up 1 base and J gave up 1 base, with 8 bases separating them. This CDR3 region has 15 residues.

The chain uses TRBV7-8 and TRBJ1-2; unclear D gene. The germline V gene encodes CDR1 SGHVS and CDR2 FQNEAQ. The CDR3 is 13 amino acids. V dropped 2 bases and J dropped 1 base, with 5 bases sitting between them. CDR3 bases: TGTGCCAGCAGCTTACTGAGTAACTATGGCTACACCTTC. Translation: CASSLLSNYGYTF.

The rearrangement links TRBV7-9 to TRBJ2-2; 8 positions agree with TRBD2. CDR1 is SEHNR and CDR2 is FQNEAQ in the germline V gene (reference sequence). The V gene end was trimmed by 0 bases and the J gene end by 5 bases; junction bases not matched to a gene: 5. This CDR3 region has 16 residues. The CDR3 bases are TGTGCCAGCAGCTTAGCCGGACTAGCTAGGACCGGGGAGCTGTTTTTT. Translation gives CASSLAGLARTGELFF.

The rearrangement joins TRBV11-3 to TRBJ2-2, with TRBD1 matching over 7 bases. Germline values: CDR1 SGHNT, CDR2 YENEEA. V dropped 5 bases and J dropped 0; count of bases not matched to a gene: 3. This CDR3 region has 15 residues. In nucleotides, the CDR3 is TGTGCCAGCAGCAAGACAGGGACGAACACCGGGGAGCTGTTTTTT. It is translated as CASSKTGTNTGELFF.

A note on this clone: One junction end does not reproduce the germline sequence, and a read error may be involved. The V gene is TRBV30, the J gene TRBJ2-7; 7 bases are a match to TRBD2. The CDR3 loop spans 12 amino acids. In germline, CDR1 is GTSNPN, CDR2 SVGIG (reference sequence). The CDR3 loop reads CAGRREDDEQYF. CDR3 coding DNA: TGTGCCGGGAGACGGGAGGACGACGAGCAGTACTTC.

The chain links TRBV7-9 to TRBJ2-7; 8 nucleotides agree with TRBD1. Trimming cost V 8 bases and J 4 bases; bases outside gene matches: 13. The CDR3 has 15 residues. Germline values: CDR1 SEHNR, CDR2 FQNEAQ (reference sequence). The CDR3 spells CASVRTGINGYEQYF. CDR3 sequence (DNA): TGTGCCAGCGTTCGGACAGGGATTAATGGGTACGAGCAGTACTTC.

The chain joins TRBV5-6 to TRBJ2-1; TRBD1 matches at 10 bases. After removal of 2 bases from V and 7 bases from J, the junction contained 6 bases not matched to a gene. This CDR3 region has 15 residues. Germline CDR1 is SGHDT and CDR2 is YYEEEE. The CDR3 DNA reads as TGTGCCAGCAGCTTCGACAGGGGGCAGTCGAATGAGCAGTTCTTC. It codes for CASSFDRGQSNEQFF.

The chain couples TRBV27 to TRBJ1-5; D is unclear. The CDR3 loop spans 13 amino acids. The germline CDR1 and CDR2 sequences are MNHEY and SMNVEV (reference sequence). The V gene lost 5 bases and the J gene lost 3 bases, with 8 bases spanning the gap. The CDR3 sequence: CASSPSLNQPQHF. In DNA, the CDR3 is TGTGCCAGCAGTCCTAGTCTCAATCAGCCCCAGCATTTT.

The chain links TRBV7-9 to TRBJ2-5; 9 bases match TRBD1. Judging by the DNA end, TRBJ2-7 fits better; the J call may be wrong. The length of the CDR3 is 14 residues. Germline V gives CDR1 SEHNR, CDR2 FQNEAQ (reference sequence). The CDR3 nucleotides are TGTGCCAGCAGCTTTTGGGACAGGGTGGACGAGCAGTACTTC. Amino acid sequence: CASSFWDRVDEQYF.

V usage is TRBV18 and J usage is TRBJ2-2; 13 bases agree with TRBD2. Germline V gives CDR1 KGHSH, CDR2 LQKENI. CDR3 length: 18 residues. The V gene end was trimmed by 1 base and the J gene end by 6 bases; junction bases not matched to a gene: 8. This CDR3 is CASSPQFGLAGAPGELFF. The DNA of the CDR3 is TGTGCCAGCTCACCACAGTTTGGACTAGCGGGAGCTCCCGGGGAGCTGTTTTTT.

The chain joins TRBV11-1 to TRBJ1-2; a weak D match, TRBD1 (5 bases). This CDR3 has 14 amino acids. Germline CDR1 and CDR2: SGHAT and FQDESV (reference sequence). V gave up 5 bases and J gave up 7 bases, with 17 bases separating them. The CDR3 here is CASSPRGPGGGYTF. As DNA, the CDR3 is TGTGCCAGCAGCCCCCGAGGGCCCGGGGGTGGCTACACCTTC.